This is a list of T cell receptor beta chains from one sample in a study of immune heterogeneity within non-small cell lung tumors. MiXCR was run by TCRdb on the multiplex PCR reads, yielding one entry per CDR3 protein. The sample consists of roughly 20,000 distinct CDR3 sequences, 28% of them appearing once. The sequenced sample was lung tumor tissue. Every receptor here comes from a man aged 35 to 55 with non-small cell lung cancer. The CDR3 runs from the conserved cysteine through the conserved F or W. D genes are given only for firm matches. Size is stated for part of the rows, as once, few or many counts, or as a class when the clone is expanded.

V gene	clone size	D gene	J gene	CDR3 protein	CDR3 DNA
TRBV7-2	few	TRBD2	TRBJ2-1	CASTLSGTSYNEQFF	TGTGCCAGCACCCTTAGCGGGACCTCCTACAATGAGCAGTTCTTC
TRBV2	NA	NA	TRBJ2-1	CASSATGGATSSEQFF	TGTGCCAGCAGTGCTACTGGCGGGGCTACAAGTTCCGAGCAGTTCTTC
TRBV9	few	TRBD2	TRBJ2-7	CASSGGGEGEQYF	TGTGCCAGCAGCGGGGGGGGGGAGGGGGAGCAGTACTTC
TRBV7-2	medium-sized	TRBD1	TRBJ2-7	CASSFTGGAQYEQYF	TGTGCCAGCAGCTTTACAGGGGGCGCACAATACGAGCAGTACTTC
TRBV20-1	few	NA	TRBJ2-5	CSARARETQYF	TGCAGTGCTAGAGCTCGGGAGACCCAGTACTTC
TRBV12-3/TRBV12-4	many	NA	TRBJ1-2	CASSPTGFSYGYTF	TGTGCCAGCAGTCCTACAGGGTTTTCCTATGGCTACACCTTC
TRBV5-1	NA	NA	TRBJ2-1	CASSDQGGIRSYNEQFF	TGCGCCAGCAGCGATCAGGGTGGTATTCGATCCTACAATGAGCAGTTCTTC
TRBV12-3/TRBV12-4	NA	TRBD1	TRBJ1-1	CASSLRGRDTEAFF	TGTGCCAGCAGTTTAAGGGGGCGGGACACTGAAGCTTTCTTT
TRBV11-3	NA	NA	TRBJ2-1	CASSSWGGTPNEQFF	TGTGCCAGCAGCTCCTGGGGCGGGACCCCCAATGAGCAGTTCTTC
TRBV6-1	NA	NA	TRBJ2-7	CASKETWGYEQYF	TGTGCCAGCAAAGAAACGTGGGGGTACGAGCAGTACTTC
TRBV10-3	many	TRBD2	TRBJ2-7	CASEETSGSNEQYF	TGTGCCTCCGAGGAAACTAGCGGGAGTAATGAGCAGTACTTC
TRBV6-1	few	NA	TRBJ1-1	CASSRTEMNTEAFF	TGTGCCAGTTCCCGGACTGAAATGAACACTGAAGCTTTCTTT
TRBV18	NA	NA	TRBJ1-2	CASSPGNLYGYTF	TGTGCCAGCTCACCCGGGAACCTATATGGCTACACCTTC
TRBV3-1	few	NA	TRBJ1-1	CASSQVQGYTEAFF	TGTGCCAGCAGCCAAGTTCAGGGGTACACTGAAGCTTTCTTT
TRBV7-2	medium-sized	TRBD1	TRBJ2-7	CASSRTQGSYEQYF	TGTGCCAGCAGCCGGACACAGGGGTCCTACGAGCAGTACTTC
TRBV4-2	many	NA	TRBJ2-3	CASSQDGKAGTDTQYF	TGTGCCAGCAGCCAAGATGGTAAAGCGGGCACAGATACGCAGTATTTT
TRBV20-1	many	NA	TRBJ1-6	CSASPGGPGSPLHF	TGCAGTGCTAGCCCCGGTGGGCCTGGGTCACCCCTCCACTTT
TRBV7-9	NA	NA	TRBJ2-2	CASSPQGSTGELFF	TGTGCCAGCAGCCCTCAAGGGAGCACCGGGGAGCTGTTTTTT
TRBV10-3	NA	NA	TRBJ2-3	CAISANPQGGTLYF	TGTGCCATCAGTGCCAACCCCCAGGGAGGTACGCTGTATTTT
TRBV11-3	few	TRBD2	TRBJ2-3	CASSPGTSSTDTQYF	TGTGCCAGCAGTCCCGGGACTAGTAGCACAGATACGCAGTATTTT
TRBV5-5	NA	NA	TRBJ1-5	CASSLVGGAQLQHF	TGTGCCAGCAGCTTGGTTGGGGGTGCTCAGCTCCAGCATTTT
TRBV12-5	few	NA	TRBJ2-2	CASGPSGTGELFF	TGTGCTAGTGGTCCATCGGGGACCGGGGAGCTGTTTTTT
TRBV7-9	NA	TRBD1	TRBJ1-1	CASSLGGQGPEAFF	TGTGCCAGCAGCTTAGGGGGACAGGGTCCTGAAGCTTTCTTT
TRBV4-1	NA	TRBD1	TRBJ1-1	CASSHPGQGRTEAFF	TGCGCCAGCAGCCACCCTGGACAGGGTAGGACTGAAGCTTTCTTT
TRBV20-1	many	TRBD2	TRBJ2-7	CSARSGTESSYEQYF	TGCAGTGCTAGAAGCGGGACTGAGAGCTCCTACGAGCAGTACTTC
TRBV5-1	few	TRBD1	TRBJ2-3	CASSVAGTGGTDTQYF	TGCGCCAGCAGCGTCGCCGGGACAGGAGGCACAGATACGCAGTATTTT
TRBV2	many	NA	TRBJ1-5	CASSVGQVSNQPQHF	TGTGCCAGCAGTGTAGGGCAGGTTAGCAATCAGCCCCAGCATTTT
TRBV11-2	NA	NA	TRBJ2-5	CASSRGGVTRETQYF	TGTGCCAGCAGCAGGGGTGGGGTAACAAGAGAGACCCAGTACTTC
TRBV12-3/TRBV12-4	medium-sized	NA	TRBJ2-7	CASSLGGKSYEQYF	TGTGCCAGCAGTTTAGGGGGGAAGTCCTACGAGCAGTACTTC
TRBV15	medium-sized	NA	TRBJ1-2	CATRLTGGGNYGYTF	TGTGCCACCAGACTGACGGGGGGGGGAAACTATGGCTACACCTTC
TRBV7-2	NA	NA	TRBJ2-7	CASSLVRRGGEQYF	TGTGCCAGCAGCTTAGTTCGCAGGGGGGGCGAGCAGTACTTC
TRBV11-3	few	TRBD2	TRBJ2-3	CASSLGTSSTDTQYF	TGTGCCAGCAGCTTAGGGACTAGCAGCACAGATACGCAGTATTTT
TRBV7-9	few	NA	TRBJ2-3	CASSSSTDTQYF	TGTGCCAGCAGCTCTAGCACAGATACGCAGTATTTT
TRBV20-1	NA	NA	TRBJ2-7	CSAMEVAWSSYEQYF	TGCAGTGCTATGGAGGTGGCATGGAGCTCCTACGAGCAGTACTTC
TRBV10-3	few	NA	TRBJ2-3	CAISDDSRTDTQYF	TGTGCCATCAGTGATGACAGTAGGACAGATACGCAGTATTTT
TRBV6-1	NA	TRBD1	TRBJ2-4	CASSSDRAYIQYF	TGTGCCAGCAGTTCCGACAGGGCGTACATTCAGTACTTC
TRBV24-1	medium-sized	NA	TRBJ2-1	CATSGTGNYNEQFF	TGTGCCACCAGTGGAACAGGGAATTACAATGAGCAGTTCTTC
TRBV20-1	few	NA	TRBJ2-1	CSARHNTPPWEQFF	TGCAGTGCTAGACATAACACTCCGCCATGGGAGCAGTTCTTC
TRBV12-3/TRBV12-4	many	NA	TRBJ2-7	CASSFGGISYEQYF	TGTGCCAGCAGTTTCGGAGGTATCAGCTACGAGCAGTACTTC
TRBV20-1	few	TRBD2	TRBJ2-7	CSARRGGGRRISGRAYEQYF	TGCAGTGCTAGACGCGGAGGAGGGAGGAGGATTAGCGGGAGGGCCTACGAGCAGTACTTC
TRBV11-2	many	NA	TRBJ2-7	CASRATARYEQYF	TGTGCCAGCAGGGCTACAGCTCGCTACGAGCAGTACTTC
TRBV18	medium-sized	TRBD1	TRBJ1-5	CASSPTTGWQPQHF	TGTGCCAGCTCACCGACGACAGGGTGGCAGCCCCAGCATTTT
TRBV15	medium-sized	NA	TRBJ2-7	CATSRDLPSGYEQYF	TGTGCCACCAGCAGAGATCTTCCCAGTGGCTACGAGCAGTACTTC
TRBV30	many	NA	TRBJ2-7	CARSTGIKQYF	TGTGCCCGCTCTACCGGGATCAAGCAGTACTTC
TRBV20-1	many	TRBD1	TRBJ1-2	CSANGAGGVSGYTF	TGCAGTGCTAATGGGGCAGGGGGGGTGAGTGGCTACACCTTC
TRBV11-1	many	NA	TRBJ2-2	CASRRDGELFF	TGTGCCAGCAGGCGGGACGGAGAGCTGTTTTTT
TRBV4-2	many	NA	TRBJ1-2	CASSQDWQRDYGYTF	TGTGCCAGCAGCCAAGATTGGCAGAGGGACTATGGCTACACCTTC
TRBV6-2/TRBV6-3	many	TRBD1	TRBJ1-2	CASSWLGQGAHGYTF	TGTGCCAGCAGTTGGTTGGGACAGGGGGCGCATGGCTACACCTTC
TRBV6-1	NA	TRBD1	TRBJ2-2	CASSGDRNTGELFF	TGTGCCAGCAGCGGGGACAGAAACACCGGGGAGCTGTTTTTT
TRBV19	many	TRBD1	TRBJ1-2	CASSIGTGNYGYTF	TGTGCCAGTAGTATAGGGACAGGGAACTATGGCTACACCTTC
TRBV20-1	NA	NA	TRBJ2-1	CSGVGNEQFF	TGCAGTGGAGTGGGTAATGAGCAGTTCTTC
TRBV4-2	few	TRBD1	TRBJ2-4	CASSQERGTGRNIQYF	TGTGCCAGCAGCCAAGAAAGGGGGACAGGGAGAAACATTCAGTACTTC
TRBV6-2/TRBV6-3	few	NA	TRBJ2-5	CASSPADETQYF	TGTGCCAGCAGCCCCGCGGATGAGACCCAGTACTTC
TRBV27	many	TRBD1	TRBJ2-7	CASSPTGGLYEQYF	TGTGCCAGCAGCCCGACAGGGGGCCTTTACGAGCAGTACTTC
TRBV10-3	many	TRBD1	TRBJ1-4	CAISSGQHEKLFF	TGTGCCATCAGCTCGGGACAGCATGAAAAACTGTTTTTT
TRBV11-3	many	TRBD1	TRBJ2-1	CASSLHRGYNEQFF	TGTGCCAGCAGCTTGCACAGGGGCTACAATGAGCAGTTCTTC